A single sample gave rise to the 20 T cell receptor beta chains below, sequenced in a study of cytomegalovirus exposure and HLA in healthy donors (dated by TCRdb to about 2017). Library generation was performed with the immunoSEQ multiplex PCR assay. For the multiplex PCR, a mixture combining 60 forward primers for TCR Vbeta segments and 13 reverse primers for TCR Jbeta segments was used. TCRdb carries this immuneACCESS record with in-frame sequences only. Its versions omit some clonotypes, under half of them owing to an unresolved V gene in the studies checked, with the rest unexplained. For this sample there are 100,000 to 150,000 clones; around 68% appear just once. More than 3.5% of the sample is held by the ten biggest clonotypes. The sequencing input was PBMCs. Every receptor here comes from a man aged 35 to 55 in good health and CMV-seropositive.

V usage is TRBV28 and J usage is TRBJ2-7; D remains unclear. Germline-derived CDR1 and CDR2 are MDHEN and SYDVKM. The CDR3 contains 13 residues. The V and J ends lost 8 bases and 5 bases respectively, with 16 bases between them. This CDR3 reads CASRRVQPHEQYF. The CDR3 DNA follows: TGTGCCAGCCGCCGGGTCCAACCCCACGAGCAGTACTTC.

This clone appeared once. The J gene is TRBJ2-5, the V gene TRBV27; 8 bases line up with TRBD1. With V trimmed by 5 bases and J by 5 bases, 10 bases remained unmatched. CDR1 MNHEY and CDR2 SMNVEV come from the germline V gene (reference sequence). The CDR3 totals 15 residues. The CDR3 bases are TGTGCCAGCAGTACCGCACAGGGGGTGGCGGAGACCCAGTACTTC. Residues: CASSTAQGVAETQYF.

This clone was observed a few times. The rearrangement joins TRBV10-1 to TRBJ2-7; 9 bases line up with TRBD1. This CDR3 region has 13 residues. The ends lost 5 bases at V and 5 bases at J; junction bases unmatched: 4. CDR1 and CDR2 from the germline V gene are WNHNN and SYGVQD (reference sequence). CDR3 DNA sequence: TGCGCCAGCAGTAGACAGGGGGTCGACGAGCAGTACTTC. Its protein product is CASSRQGVDEQYF.

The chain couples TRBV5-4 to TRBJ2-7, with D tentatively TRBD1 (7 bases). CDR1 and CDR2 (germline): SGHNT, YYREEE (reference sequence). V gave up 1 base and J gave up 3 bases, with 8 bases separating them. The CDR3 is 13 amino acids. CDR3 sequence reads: CASSLQGGYEQYF. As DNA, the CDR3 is TGTGCCAGCAGCTTGCAGGGGGGCTACGAGCAGTACTTC. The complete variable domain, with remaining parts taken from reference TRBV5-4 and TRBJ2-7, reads ETGVTQSPTHLIKTRGQQVTLRCSSQSGHNTVSWYQQALGQGPQFIFQYYREEENGRGNFPPRFSGLQFPNYSSELNVNALELDDSALYLCASSLQGGYEQYFGPGTRLTVT.

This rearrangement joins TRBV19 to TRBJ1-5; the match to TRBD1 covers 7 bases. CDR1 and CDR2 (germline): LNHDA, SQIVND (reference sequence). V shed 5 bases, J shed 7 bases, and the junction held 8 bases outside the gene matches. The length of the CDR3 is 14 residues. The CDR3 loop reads CASSGSTGTQPQHF. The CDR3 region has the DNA TGTGCCAGTAGTGGATCGACAGGGACCCAGCCCCAGCATTTT.

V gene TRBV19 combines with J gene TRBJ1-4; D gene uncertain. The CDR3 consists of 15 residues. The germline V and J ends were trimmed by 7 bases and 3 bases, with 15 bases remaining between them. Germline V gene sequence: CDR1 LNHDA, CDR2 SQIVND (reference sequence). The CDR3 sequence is CASNPTETANEKLFF. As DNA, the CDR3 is TGTGCCAGTAACCCGACGGAGACGGCTAATGAAAAACTGTTTTTT. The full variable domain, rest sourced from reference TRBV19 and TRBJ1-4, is DGGITQSPKYLFRKEGQNVTLSCEQNLNHDAMYWYRQDPGQGLRLIYYSQIVNDFQKGDIAEGYSVSREKKESFPLTVTSAQKNPTAFYLCASNPTETANEKLFFGSGTQLSVL.

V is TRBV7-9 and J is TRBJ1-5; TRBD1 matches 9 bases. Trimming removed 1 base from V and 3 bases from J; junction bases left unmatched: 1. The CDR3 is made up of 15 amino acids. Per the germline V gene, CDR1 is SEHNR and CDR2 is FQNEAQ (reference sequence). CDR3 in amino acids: CASSLGDRDNQPQHF. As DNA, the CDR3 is TGTGCCAGCAGCTTAGGGGACAGGGACAATCAGCCCCAGCATTTT.

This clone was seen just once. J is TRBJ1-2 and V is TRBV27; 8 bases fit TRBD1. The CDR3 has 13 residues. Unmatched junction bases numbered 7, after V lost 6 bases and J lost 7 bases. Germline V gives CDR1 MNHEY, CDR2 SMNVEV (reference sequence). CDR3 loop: CASRLTGAGGYTF. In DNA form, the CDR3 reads TGTGCCAGCAGGCTGACAGGGGCAGGTGGCTACACCTTC.

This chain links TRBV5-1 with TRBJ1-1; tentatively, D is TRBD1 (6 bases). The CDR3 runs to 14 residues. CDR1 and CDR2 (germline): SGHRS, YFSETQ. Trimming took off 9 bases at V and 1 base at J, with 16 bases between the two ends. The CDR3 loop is CATKSPGQNTEAFF. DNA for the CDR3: TGCGCCACCAAAAGCCCGGGACAGAACACTGAAGCTTTCTTT.

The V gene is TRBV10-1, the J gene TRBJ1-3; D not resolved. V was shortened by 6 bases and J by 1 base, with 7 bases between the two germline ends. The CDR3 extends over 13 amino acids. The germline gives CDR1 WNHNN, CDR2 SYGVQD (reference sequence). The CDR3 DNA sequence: TGCGCCAGCAGCACAGCTTCTGGAAACACCATATATTTT. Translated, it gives CASSTASGNTIYF.

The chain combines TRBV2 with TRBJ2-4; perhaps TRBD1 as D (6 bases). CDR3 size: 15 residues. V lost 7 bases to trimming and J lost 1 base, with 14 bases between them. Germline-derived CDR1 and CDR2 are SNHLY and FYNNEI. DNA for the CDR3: TGTGCCAGCATTGGGGTGAGGGGGGCCAAAAACATTCAGTACTTC. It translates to CASIGVRGAKNIQYF.

CDR3: CASSLEDRGADTQYF. Written as DNA, the CDR3 is TGCGCCAGCAGCTTGGAAGACAGGGGTGCAGATACGCAGTATTTT. The genes are TRBV5-1 and TRBJ2-3; 8 positions agree with TRBD1. Per germline, CDR1 SGHRS and CDR2 YFSETQ. V shed 0 bases and J 4 bases; nucleotides not matched to a gene: 4. The CDR3 is 15 amino acids. Variable domain in full (rest from reference TRBV5-1 and TRBJ2-3): KAGVTQTPRYLIKTRGQQVTLSCSPISGHRSVSWYQQTPGQGLQFLFEYFSETQRNKGNFPGRFSGRQFSNSRSEMNVSTLELGDSALYLCASSLEDRGADTQYFGPGTRLTVL.

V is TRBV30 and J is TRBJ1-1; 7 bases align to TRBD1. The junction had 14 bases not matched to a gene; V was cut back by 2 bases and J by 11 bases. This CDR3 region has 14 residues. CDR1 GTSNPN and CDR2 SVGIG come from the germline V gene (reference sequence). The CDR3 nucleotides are TGTGCCTGGAGTTATACAGGGGCACCCGTCGGGGCTTTCTTT. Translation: CAWSYTGAPVGAFF.

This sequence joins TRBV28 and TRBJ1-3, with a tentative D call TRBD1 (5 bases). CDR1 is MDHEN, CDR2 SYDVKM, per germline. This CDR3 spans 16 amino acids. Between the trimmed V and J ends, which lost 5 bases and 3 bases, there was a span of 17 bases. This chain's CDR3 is CASSQADRGGGNTIYF. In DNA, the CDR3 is TGTGCCAGCAGTCAAGCGGACCGGGGGGGTGGAAACACCATATATTTT.

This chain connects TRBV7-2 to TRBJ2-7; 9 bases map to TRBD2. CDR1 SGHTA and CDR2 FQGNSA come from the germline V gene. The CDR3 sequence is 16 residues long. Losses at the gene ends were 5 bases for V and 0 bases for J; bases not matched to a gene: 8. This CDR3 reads CASSPGTSRFSYEQYF. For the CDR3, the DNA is TGTGCCAGCAGCCCAGGGACTAGCCGATTCTCCTACGAGCAGTACTTC. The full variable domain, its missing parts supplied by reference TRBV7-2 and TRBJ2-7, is GAGVSQSPSNKVTEKGKDVELRCDPISGHTALYWYRQSLGQGLEFLIYFQGNSAPDKSGLPSDRFSAERTGGSVSTLTIQRTQQEDSAVYLCASSPGTSRFSYEQYFGPGTRLTVT.

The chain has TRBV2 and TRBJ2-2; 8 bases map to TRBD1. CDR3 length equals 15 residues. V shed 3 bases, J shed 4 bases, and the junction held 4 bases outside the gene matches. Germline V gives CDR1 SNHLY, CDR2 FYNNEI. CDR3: CASSDWGTGTGELFF. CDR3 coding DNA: TGTGCCAGCAGTGATTGGGGGACAGGCACCGGGGAGCTGTTTTTT.

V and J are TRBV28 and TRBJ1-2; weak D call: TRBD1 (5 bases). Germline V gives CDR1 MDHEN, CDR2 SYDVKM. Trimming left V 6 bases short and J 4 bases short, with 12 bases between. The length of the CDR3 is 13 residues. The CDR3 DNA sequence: TGTGCCAGCAGCCCCGACAGAATCTATGGCTACACCTTC. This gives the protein CASSPDRIYGYTF.

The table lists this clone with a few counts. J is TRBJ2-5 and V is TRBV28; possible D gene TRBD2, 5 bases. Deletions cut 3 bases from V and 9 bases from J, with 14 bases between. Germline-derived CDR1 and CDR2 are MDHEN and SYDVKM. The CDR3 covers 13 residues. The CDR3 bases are TGTGCCAGCAGTTTTGGCCAGGCGAGGGCCCAGTACTTC. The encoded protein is CASSFGQARAQYF.

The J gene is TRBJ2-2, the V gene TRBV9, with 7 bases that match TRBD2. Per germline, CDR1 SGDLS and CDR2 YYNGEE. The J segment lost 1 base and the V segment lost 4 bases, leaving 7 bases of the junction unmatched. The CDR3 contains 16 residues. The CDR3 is CASSYRAGLNTGELFF. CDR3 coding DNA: TGTGCCAGCAGCTACCGAGCGGGGTTGAACACCGGGGAGCTGTTTTTT.

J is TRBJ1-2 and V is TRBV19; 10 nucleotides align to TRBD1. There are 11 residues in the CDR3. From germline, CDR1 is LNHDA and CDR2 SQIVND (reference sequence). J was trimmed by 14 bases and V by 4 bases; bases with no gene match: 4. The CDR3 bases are TGTGCCAGTAGTAGACAGGGGGCGAAGACCTTC. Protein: CASSRQGAKTF.